The present T cell receptor (beta chain) was sequenced within a study of blood T cell repertoires in COVID-19. The CDR3 runs 15 residues. The germline CDR1 and CDR2 sequences are SGHRS and YFSETQ. Trimming pared 2 bases from V and 8 bases from J, leaving 16 bases between. This clone was observed a handful of times. Data came from immunoSEQ multiplex PCR; TCRdb stores just in-frame clones and leaves some out. The sample consists of under 250,000 clones, about 82% of them appearing once. The rearrangement uses TRBV5-1 and TRBJ1-4, with D possibly TRBD1 on 6 matching bases. The sample consisted of peripheral blood. This receptor was identified in a man at least 80 years old with acute or convalescent COVID-19. As DNA, the CDR3 is TGCGCCAGCAGCTTAAGAACAGGGTTTATGGAAAAACTGTTTTTT. This encodes CASSLRTGFMEKLFF.